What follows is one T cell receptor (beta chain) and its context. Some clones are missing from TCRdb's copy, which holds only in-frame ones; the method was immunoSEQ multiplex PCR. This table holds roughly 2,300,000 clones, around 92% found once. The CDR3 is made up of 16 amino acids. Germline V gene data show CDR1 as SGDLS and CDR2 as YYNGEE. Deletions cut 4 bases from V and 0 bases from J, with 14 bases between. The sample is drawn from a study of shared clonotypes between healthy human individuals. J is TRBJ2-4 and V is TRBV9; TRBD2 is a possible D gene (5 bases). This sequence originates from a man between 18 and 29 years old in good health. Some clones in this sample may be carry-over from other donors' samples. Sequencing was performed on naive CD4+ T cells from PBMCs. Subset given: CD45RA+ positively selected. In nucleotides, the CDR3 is TGTGCCAGCAGCCCCAGCGGAGGCCGAGCCAAAAACATTCAGTACTTC. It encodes CASSPSGGRAKNIQYF. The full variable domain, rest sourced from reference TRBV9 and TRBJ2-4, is DSGVTQTPKHLITATGQRVTLRCSPRSGDLSVYWYQQSLDQGLQFLIQYYNGEERAKGNILERFSAQQFPDLHSELNLSSLELGDSALYFCASSPSGGRAKNIQYFGAGTRLSVL.